A single sample is the source of the 13 T cell receptor beta chains below, sequenced in a study of cytomegalovirus exposure and HLA in healthy donors. Vbeta (60) and Jbeta (13) primers were used in the PCR. The method was immunoSEQ multiplex PCR; TCRdb's version includes in-frame clones alone and lacks a portion of them. The sample carries 130,000 to 150,000 clones, roughly 75% recorded once. The sample comprised PBMCs. Receptors were obtained from a female donor in good health and CMV-seronegative.

The chain joins TRBV18 to TRBJ1-5; 10 bases are shared with TRBD1. The V gene's germline CDR1 is KGHSH and CDR2 LQKENI. V lost 2 bases and J lost 9; bases outside the gene matches: 4. The length of the CDR3 is 14 residues. The CDR3 spells CASSPGTGVRPQHF. CDR3 DNA sequence: TGTGCCAGCTCACCAGGGACAGGGGTAAGGCCCCAGCATTTT.

Only one count was recorded for this clone. This chain joins TRBV6-6 and TRBJ1-5; D is perhaps TRBD1 (6 bases). Per germline, CDR1 MNHNY and CDR2 SVGAGI (reference sequence). The CDR3 spans 14 residues. V was trimmed by 6 bases and J by 5 bases, leaving 14 bases between them. The CDR3 DNA reads as TGTGCCAGCAGGCCTCAGGGGAGCCATCAGCCCCAGCATTTT. Amino acid sequence: CASRPQGSHQPQHF.

The chain uses TRBV28 and TRBJ1-2; no clear D gene. Germline V gives CDR1 MDHEN, CDR2 SYDVKM. V lost 5 bases, J lost 4 bases, and 11 bases lay in between. The CDR3 extends over 13 amino acids. CDR3 nucleotide sequence: TGTGCCAGCAGTCCACCCACAGTCTATGGCTACACCTTC. Residues: CASSPPTVYGYTF.

The chain employs TRBV11-2 and TRBJ2-7; possibly TRBD2 for D (5 bases). CDR3 length equals 15 residues. Germline assignment: CDR1 SGHAT and CDR2 FQNNGV. The V end was cut by 2 bases, the J end by 4 bases, with 15 bases between. The CDR3 protein is CASSLTRQPVYEQYF. The CDR3 nucleotides are TGTGCCAGCAGCTTAACTAGGCAGCCGGTTTACGAGCAGTACTTC.

The chain employs TRBV6-1 and TRBJ1-1; tentative D call: TRBD1 (5 bases). The CDR3 runs to 13 residues. V was shortened by 6 bases and J by 4 bases, with 12 bases between the two germline ends. CDR1 MNHNS and CDR2 SASEGT come from the germline V gene. The CDR3 sequence is CASRVTGGTEAFF. CDR3 in DNA: TGTGCCAGCAGGGTTACCGGGGGCACTGAAGCTTTCTTT.

This sequence joins TRBV7-9 and TRBJ1-3; the D is unclear. The V gene's germline CDR1 is SEHNR and CDR2 FQNEAQ (reference sequence). V was clipped by 1 base and J by 0 bases, with 7 bases between them. The CDR3 is 15 amino acids. CDR3 coding DNA: TGTGCCAGCAGCTTAGGCAGTCTCTCTGGAAACACCATATATTTT. This encodes CASSLGSLSGNTIYF.

The chain recombines TRBV6-1 with TRBJ1-1, with D hard to call. The CDR3 loop spans 15 amino acids. Germline V gives CDR1 MNHNS, CDR2 SASEGT. V was pared by 7 bases and J by 0 bases, with 15 bases between. The CDR3 bases are TGTGCCAGCACAGAGGGAAATCTATTGAACACTGAAGCTTTCTTT. It is translated as CASTEGNLLNTEAFF.

This clone showed up just a few times. The chain links TRBV6-1 to TRBJ2-1; 11 nucleotides agree with TRBD1. This CDR3 has 17 amino acids. Germline CDR1 is MNHNS and CDR2 is SASEGT. The J segment lost 2 bases and the V segment lost 4 bases, leaving 7 bases of the junction unmatched. The DNA for the CDR3 is TGTGCCAGCAGTGGGCGGTCGGGACAGGGGGCCTACAATGAGCAGTTCTTC. Its protein product is CASSGRSGQGAYNEQFF.

V gene TRBV7-8 combines with J gene TRBJ2-1, with 12 bases fitting TRBD2. Germline loops: CDR1 SGHVS, CDR2 FQNEAQ. The CDR3 has 15 amino acids. With 4 bases clipped from V and 6 bases from J, the junction kept 4 bases outside the gene matches. The CDR3 DNA sequence: TGTGCCAGCAGCTCAAGGACTAGCGGGGCCAATGAGCAGTTCTTC. This translates into CASSSRTSGANEQFF.

This chain uses TRBV4-2 with TRBJ2-6, with D tentatively TRBD1 (5 bases). The CDR3 spans 16 residues. The germline V gene encodes CDR1 LGHNA and CDR2 YNFKEQ. The V and J ends lost 0 bases and 0 bases respectively, with 6 bases between them. CDR3 DNA sequence: TGTGCCAGCAGCCAAGATAGGGGCTCTGGGGCCAACGTCCTGACTTTC. Amino acids: CASSQDRGSGANVLTF.

The V call is TRBV15, the J call TRBJ2-1; 10 nucleotides align to TRBD2. This CDR3 is 14 amino acids long. Germline V gene sequence: CDR1 LNHNV, CDR2 YYDKDF (reference sequence). J lost 6 bases, V lost 6 bases, and 5 bases had no gene match. The CDR3 loop is CATRSGGVTNEQFF. The CDR3, as DNA: TGTGCCACCAGAAGCGGGGGGGTTACCAATGAGCAGTTCTTC.

The V call is TRBV18, the J call TRBJ1-1; TRBD1 agrees at 9 bases. J lost 8 bases, V lost 3 bases, and 10 bases had no gene match. Germline CDR1 reads KGHSH; CDR2 reads LQKENI. The CDR3 extends over 15 amino acids. The chain's CDR3 is CASSPIYTGGLEAFF. As DNA, the CDR3 is TGTGCCAGCTCACCGATTTATACAGGGGGCTTGGAAGCTTTCTTT.

The V gene is TRBV4-1, the J gene TRBJ2-2, with D possibly matching TRBD2 (5 bases). The CDR3 consists of 16 residues. V lost 0 bases, J lost 0 bases, and 8 bases lay in between. The germline gives CDR1 MGHRA, CDR2 YSYEKL. The CDR3 nucleotides are TGCGCCAGCAGCCAAGACGGGGATACGAACACCGGGGAGCTGTTTTTT. Protein product: CASSQDGDTNTGELFF.